This T cell receptor (beta chain) was found in a study of OX40 agonist ivuxolimab in advanced cancers. For the wider study: The costimulatory receptor OX40 (CD134) was targeted by ivuxolimab, a fully human IgG2 agonistic monoclonal antibody. Intravenous ivuxolimab was administered to patients every 2 weeks at six dose levels: 0.01, 0.1, 0.3, 1.5, 3 and 10 mg/kg. Of the approximately 53 patients in dose escalation, about 20 had hepatocellular carcinoma, about 15 had melanoma, 9 had renal cell carcinoma and 9 had head and neck cancer. The dose-escalation cohort was 80% to 90% male with a mean age of roughly 62 years, ranging from roughly 23 to 90. Patients were allowed to have had prior anti-PD-1, anti-PD-L1 or anti-CTLA-4 therapy, and more than 30% of the dose-escalation patients had previously received checkpoint inhibitors. Partial responses were achieved by three dose-escalation patients, of whom one had hepatocellular carcinoma and two had cutaneous melanoma. Peripheral TCRbeta sequencing aimed to test whether ivuxolimab altered TCR sequence diversity and caused clonal T-cell expansion. The paper covers the monotherapy dose-escalation part of the phase I ivuxolimab trial, which included N of about 50 patients. Broad study findings and their caveats: In partial responders in the 0.1-3.0 mg/kg groups, normalized peripheral clonal expansion was found to be among the lowest, especially among CD8+ T cells. The antigen specificity of the peripheral T cells that underwent clonal expansion was not determined. Low levels of normalized T-cell clonal expansion were also seen in some patients who did not respond. On average, CD8+ T cells showed more expanded clones than CD4+ T cells after ivuxolimab. At doses from 0.1 to 3.0 mg/kg, clonal expansion was seen in both CD4+ and CD8+ blood T cells between baseline and week 6.

Comment on this clone: No antigen is known for it. No qualities accompany the bases; no much larger clone lies one base away.

The trial excluded patients who had a history of autoimmune disease or who were on systemic immunosuppression. Peripheral blood for TCR sequencing was collected from all dose cohorts at baseline, on cycle 4 day 1, and on cycle 7 day 1. The samples were drawn from a first-in-human, open-label, multicenter phase I dose-escalation trial of ivuxolimab. Adults with locally advanced or metastatic melanoma, renal cell, hepatocellular, or head and neck squamous cell carcinoma were enrolled in the trial. CD4+ and CD8+ T cells were sorted separately from peripheral blood before TCR sequencing. For sequencing of the TCRbeta CDR3 region, genomic DNA was extracted from the sorted cells. The immunoSEQ Assay was used for sequencing of TCRbeta CDR3 regions. Here the immuneACCESS table is served through TCRdb, limited to in-frame sequences with V and J called. Missing clones are a known gap in these copies; in checked studies unresolved V genes cover under half, and the rest lacks a known reason. The sample profile shows approximately 100,000 clones; around 92% of them were found once. The ten largest clonotypes hold roughly 0.53% of the sample.

According to the germline V gene (reference sequence), CDR1 reads SGHNT and CDR2 reads YYREEE. The CDR3 contains 15 residues, cysteine and phenylalanine counted. The sequence is cut down to CDR3 DNA, 45 bases in frame from base 1. Trimming costs V 0 bases and J 8 bases, and their ends lie 17 bases apart. The chain uses TRBV5-4 and TRBJ1-2; no D segment can be confidently identified. The sample consisted of CD4+ or CD8+ T cells sorted from blood, taken in a trial of the OX40 agonist ivuxolimab. The TCR comes from an adult with an advanced solid tumor such as melanoma, head and neck, liver or kidney cancer. The nucleotides are TGTGCCAGCAGCTTGGACGCAGTGGGTTCGGGCGGCTACACCTTC. Protein translation: CASSLDAVGSGGYTF.